The clone carrying this T cell receptor beta chain was picked up many times. What it recognizes is unknown. These data originate in a study of CD8 T cells in ankylosing spondylitis. The germline V gene has CDR1 ENHRY and CDR2 SYGVKD. The CDR3 is made up of 15 amino acids. Unmatched junction bases numbered 7, after V lost 4 bases and J lost 7 bases. Study-wide points: Disease-associated clones were reportedly significantly overrepresented in matched ankylosing spondylitis synovial fluid.

Via MiXCR, TCRdb re-called the 5' RACE reads, giving one row per CDR3 protein. This sample has 130,000 or so distinct CDR3 sequences, with around 7% found just once. The sequence was collected from a male donor with ankylosing spondylitis or in good health (not recorded which). The chain uses TRBV10-3 and TRBJ2-1; the match to TRBD2 covers 10 bases. Sequencing was done on a sample of blood, either unsorted or a sorted T cell fraction (not recorded which). The CDR3 nucleotides read TGTGCCATCAGTGTGGAAGCGGGAGGGCGAAATGAGCAGTTCTTC. This gives the protein CAISVEAGGRNEQFF.